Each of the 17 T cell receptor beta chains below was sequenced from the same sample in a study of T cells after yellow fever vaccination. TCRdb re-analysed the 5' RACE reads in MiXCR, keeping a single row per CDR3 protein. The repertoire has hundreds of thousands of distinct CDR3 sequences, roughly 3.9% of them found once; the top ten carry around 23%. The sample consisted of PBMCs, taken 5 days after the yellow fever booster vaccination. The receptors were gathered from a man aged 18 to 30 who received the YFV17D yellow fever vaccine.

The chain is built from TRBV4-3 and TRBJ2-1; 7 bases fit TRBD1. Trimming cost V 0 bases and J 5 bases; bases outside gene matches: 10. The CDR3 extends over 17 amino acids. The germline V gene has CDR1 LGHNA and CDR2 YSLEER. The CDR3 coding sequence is TGCGCCAGCAGCCAAGACTCCAGACAGGGTTGGGACAATGAGCAGTTCTTC. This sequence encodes CASSQDSRQGWDNEQFF.

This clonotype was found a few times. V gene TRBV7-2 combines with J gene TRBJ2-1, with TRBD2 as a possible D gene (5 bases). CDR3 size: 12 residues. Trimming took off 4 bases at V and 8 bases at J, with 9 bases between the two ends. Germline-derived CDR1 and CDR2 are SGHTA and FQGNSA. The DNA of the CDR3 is TGTGCCAGCAGCTCCCGGGGTTATGAGCAGTTCTTC. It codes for CASSSRGYEQFF. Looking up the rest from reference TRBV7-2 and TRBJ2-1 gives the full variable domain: GAGVSQSPSNKVTEKGKDVELRCDPISGHTALYWYRQSLGQGLEFLIYFQGNSAPDKSGLPSDRFSAERTGGSVSTLTIQRTQQEDSAVYLCASSSRGYEQFFGPGTRLTVL.

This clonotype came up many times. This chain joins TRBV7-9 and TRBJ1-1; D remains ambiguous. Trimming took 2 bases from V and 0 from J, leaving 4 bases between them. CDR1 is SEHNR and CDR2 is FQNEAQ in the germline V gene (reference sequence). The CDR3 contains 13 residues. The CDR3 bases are TGTGCCAGCAGCTTAACCCTGAACACTGAAGCTTTCTTT. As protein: CASSLTLNTEAFF.

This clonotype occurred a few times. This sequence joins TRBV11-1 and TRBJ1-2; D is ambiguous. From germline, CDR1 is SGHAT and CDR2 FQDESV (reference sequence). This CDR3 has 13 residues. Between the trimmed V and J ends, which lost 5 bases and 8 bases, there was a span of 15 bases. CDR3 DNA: TGTGCCAGCAGCCCAAACGACATAGGCGGCTACACCTTC. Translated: CASSPNDIGGYTF.

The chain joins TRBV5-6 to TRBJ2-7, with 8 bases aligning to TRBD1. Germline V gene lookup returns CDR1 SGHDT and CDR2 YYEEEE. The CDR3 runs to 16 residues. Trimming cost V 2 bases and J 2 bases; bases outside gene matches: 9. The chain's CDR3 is CASSLAGGFKPYEQYV. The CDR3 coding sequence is TGTGCCAGCAGCTTAGCAGGGGGCTTTAAGCCCTACGAGCAGTACGTC.

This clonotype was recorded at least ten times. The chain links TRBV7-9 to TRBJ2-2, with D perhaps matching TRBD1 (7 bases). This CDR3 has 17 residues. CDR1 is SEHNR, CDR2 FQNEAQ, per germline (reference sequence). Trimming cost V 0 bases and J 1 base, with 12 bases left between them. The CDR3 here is CASSLAWGDRNTGELFF. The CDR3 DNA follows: TGTGCCAGCAGCTTAGCTTGGGGGGACAGGAACACCGGGGAGCTGTTTTTT.

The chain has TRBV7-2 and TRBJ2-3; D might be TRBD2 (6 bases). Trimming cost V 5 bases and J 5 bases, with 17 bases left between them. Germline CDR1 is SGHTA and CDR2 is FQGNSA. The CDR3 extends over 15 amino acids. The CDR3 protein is CASSPWRGLGDTQYF. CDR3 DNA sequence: TGTGCCAGCAGCCCCTGGCGGGGTCTCGGAGATACGCAGTATTTT.

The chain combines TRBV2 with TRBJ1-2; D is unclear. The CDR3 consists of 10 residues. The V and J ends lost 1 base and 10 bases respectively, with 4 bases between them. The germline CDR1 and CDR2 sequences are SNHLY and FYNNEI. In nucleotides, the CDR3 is TGTGCCAGCAGTGAAGTGGCCTACACCTTC. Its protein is CASSEVAYTF. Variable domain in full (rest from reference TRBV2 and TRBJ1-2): EPEVTQTPSHQVTQMGQEVILRCVPISNHLYFYWYRQILGQKVEFLVSFYNNEISEKSEIFDDQFSVERPDGSNFTLKIRSTKLEDSAMYFCASSEVAYTFGSGTRLTVV.

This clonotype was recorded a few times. CDR3 sequence reads: CASSFYVSGNTIYF. Here the CDR3 DNA reads TGTGCCAGCAGCTTTTATGTTTCTGGAAACACCATATATTTT. The chain is built from TRBV7-2 and TRBJ1-3; D is ambiguous. This CDR3 is built from 14 residues. Trimming pared 3 bases from V and 1 base from J, leaving 7 bases between. CDR1 and CDR2 (germline): SGHTA, FQGNSA.

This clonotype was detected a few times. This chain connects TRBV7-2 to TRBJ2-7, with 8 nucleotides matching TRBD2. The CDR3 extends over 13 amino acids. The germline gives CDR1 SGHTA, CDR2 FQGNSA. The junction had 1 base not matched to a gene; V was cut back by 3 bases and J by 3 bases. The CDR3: CASSFLAGYEQYF. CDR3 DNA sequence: TGTGCCAGCAGCTTCCTAGCGGGCTACGAGCAGTACTTC.

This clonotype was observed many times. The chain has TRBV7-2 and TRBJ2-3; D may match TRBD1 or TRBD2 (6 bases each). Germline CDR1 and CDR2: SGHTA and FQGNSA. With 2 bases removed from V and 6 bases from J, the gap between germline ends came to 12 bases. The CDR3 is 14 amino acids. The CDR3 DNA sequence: TGTGCCAGCAGCTTAACGTTCGGGGGCGATACGCAGTATTTT. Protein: CASSLTFGGDTQYF.

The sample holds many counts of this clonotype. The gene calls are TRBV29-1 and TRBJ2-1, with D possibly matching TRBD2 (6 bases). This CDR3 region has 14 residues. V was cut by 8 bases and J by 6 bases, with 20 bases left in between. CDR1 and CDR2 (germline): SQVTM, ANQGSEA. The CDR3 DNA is TGCAGCTTCGGGGCGGCGGGGACGGGCAATGAGCAGTTCTTC. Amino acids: CSFGAAGTGNEQFF.

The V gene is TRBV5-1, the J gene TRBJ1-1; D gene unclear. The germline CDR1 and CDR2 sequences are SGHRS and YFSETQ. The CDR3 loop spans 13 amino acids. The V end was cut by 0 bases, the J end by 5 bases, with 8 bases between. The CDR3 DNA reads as TGCGCCAGCAGCTTGGCAGATGTTACTGAAGCTTTCTTT. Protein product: CASSLADVTEAFF.

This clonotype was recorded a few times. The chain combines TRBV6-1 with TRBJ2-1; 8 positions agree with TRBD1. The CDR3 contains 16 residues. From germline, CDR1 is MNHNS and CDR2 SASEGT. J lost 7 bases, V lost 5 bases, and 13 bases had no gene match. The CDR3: CASSSSRTGYENEQFF. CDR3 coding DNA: TGTGCCAGCAGTAGCTCAAGGACAGGGTATGAGAATGAGCAGTTCTTC.

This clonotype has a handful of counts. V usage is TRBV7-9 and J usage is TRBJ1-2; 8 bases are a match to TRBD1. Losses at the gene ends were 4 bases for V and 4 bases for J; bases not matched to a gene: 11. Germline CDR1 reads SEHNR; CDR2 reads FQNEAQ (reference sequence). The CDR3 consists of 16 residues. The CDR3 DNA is TGTGCCAGCAGCTCGGGACAGGCGATTTTTTCCTATGGCTACACCTTC. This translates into CASSSGQAIFSYGYTF.

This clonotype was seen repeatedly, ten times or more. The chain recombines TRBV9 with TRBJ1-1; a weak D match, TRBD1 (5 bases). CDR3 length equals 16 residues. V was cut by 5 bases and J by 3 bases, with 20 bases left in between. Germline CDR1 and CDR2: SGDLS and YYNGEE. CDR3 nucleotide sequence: TGTGCCAGCAGTCTCTCCACGGGGGTTATGGACACTGAAGCTTTCTTT. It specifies CASSLSTGVMDTEAFF.

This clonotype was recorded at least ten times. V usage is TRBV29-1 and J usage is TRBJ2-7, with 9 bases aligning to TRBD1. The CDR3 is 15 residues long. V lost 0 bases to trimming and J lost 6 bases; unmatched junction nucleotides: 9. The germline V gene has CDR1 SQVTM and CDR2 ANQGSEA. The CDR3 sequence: CSVEEPPGQGGEQYF. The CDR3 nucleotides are TGCAGCGTTGAAGAGCCCCCGGGACAGGGTGGCGAGCAGTACTTC.